The T cell receptor (beta chain) described here comes from a study of blood T cell repertoires in COVID-19. Generated by immunoSEQ multiplex PCR, the TCRdb table keeps only in-frame clones and is missing some. The profile covers 150,000 to 200,000 clones, with 70% to 90% appearing a single time and about 4.2% taken by the ten largest. The clonotype comes from a human donor in a cohort sampled during active COVID-19. The sequencing input was peripheral blood.

The CDR3 is CATSVTGGGNTIYF. CDR3 nucleotides: TGTGCCACCAGCGTAACAGGGGGTGGAAACACCATATATTTT. The chain is built from TRBV15 and TRBJ1-3; 8 bases are a match to TRBD1. V gave up 5 bases and J gave up 3 bases; unmatched junction bases: 3. The CDR3 has 14 residues. Per the germline V gene, CDR1 is LNHNV and CDR2 is YYDKDF (reference sequence).